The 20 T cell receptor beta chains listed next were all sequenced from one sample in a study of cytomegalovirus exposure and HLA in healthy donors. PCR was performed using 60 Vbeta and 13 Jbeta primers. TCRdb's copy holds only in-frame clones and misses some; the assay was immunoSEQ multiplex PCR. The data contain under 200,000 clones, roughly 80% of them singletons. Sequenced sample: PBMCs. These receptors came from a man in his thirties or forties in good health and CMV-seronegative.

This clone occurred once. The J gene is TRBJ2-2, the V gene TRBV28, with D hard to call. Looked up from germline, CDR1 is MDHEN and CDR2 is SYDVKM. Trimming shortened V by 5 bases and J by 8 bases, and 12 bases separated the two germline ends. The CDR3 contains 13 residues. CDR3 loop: CASSQSGIGELFF. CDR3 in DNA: TGTGCCAGCAGTCAGTCTGGTATAGGGGAGCTGTTTTTT.

The CDR3 DNA is TGTGCCAGCAGTTCCTTGGGACAGGGTAATGAAAAACTGTTTTTT. Translated: CASSSLGQGNEKLFF. The chain combines TRBV28 with TRBJ1-4; 9 bases match TRBD1. CDR1 and CDR2 (germline): MDHEN, SYDVKM. The CDR3 loop spans 15 amino acids. The V segment lost 4 bases and the J segment 4 bases; nucleotides outside the gene matches: 4.

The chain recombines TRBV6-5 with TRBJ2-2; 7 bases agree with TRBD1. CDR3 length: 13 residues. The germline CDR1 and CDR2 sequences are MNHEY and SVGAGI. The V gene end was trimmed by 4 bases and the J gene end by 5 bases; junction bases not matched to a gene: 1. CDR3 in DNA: TGTGCCAGCAGTTCCAGGGGGACCGGGGAGCTGTTTTTT. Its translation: CASSSRGTGELFF.

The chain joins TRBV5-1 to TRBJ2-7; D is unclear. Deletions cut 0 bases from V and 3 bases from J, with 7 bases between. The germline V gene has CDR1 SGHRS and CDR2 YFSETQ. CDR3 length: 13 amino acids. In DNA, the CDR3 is TGCGCCAGCAGCTTGGAGCCACGCTACGAGCAGTACTTC. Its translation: CASSLEPRYEQYF.

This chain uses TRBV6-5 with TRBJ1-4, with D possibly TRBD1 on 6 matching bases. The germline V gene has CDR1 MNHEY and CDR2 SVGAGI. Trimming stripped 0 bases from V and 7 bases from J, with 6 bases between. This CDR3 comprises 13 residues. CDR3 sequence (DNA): TGTGCCAGCAGTTACTCCAGGGGTGAAAAACTGTTTTTT. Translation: CASSYSRGEKLFF.

CDR3 loop: CASSTQGSASYNEQFF. CDR3 bases: TGTGCCAGCAGCACACAGGGGTCTGCCTCCTACAATGAGCAGTTCTTC. The chain is built from TRBV7-9 and TRBJ2-1; TRBD1 aligns across 7 bases. J lost 0 bases, V lost 5 bases, and 7 bases had no gene match. CDR1 and CDR2 from the germline V gene are SEHNR and FQNEAQ (reference sequence). The CDR3 is 16 amino acids.

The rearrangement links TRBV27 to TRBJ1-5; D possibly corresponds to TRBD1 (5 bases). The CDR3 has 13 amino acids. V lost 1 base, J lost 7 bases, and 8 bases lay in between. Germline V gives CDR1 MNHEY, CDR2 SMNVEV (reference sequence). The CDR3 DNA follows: TGTGCCAGCAGTTTATACTGGGGCCAGCCCCAGCATTTT. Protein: CASSLYWGQPQHF.

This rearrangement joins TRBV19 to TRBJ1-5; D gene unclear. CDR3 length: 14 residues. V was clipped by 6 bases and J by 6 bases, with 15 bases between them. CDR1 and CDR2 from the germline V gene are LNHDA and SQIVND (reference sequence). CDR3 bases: TGTGCCAGTAGAGTATTCGCAGGATTTCAGCCCCAGCATTTT. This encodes CASRVFAGFQPQHF.

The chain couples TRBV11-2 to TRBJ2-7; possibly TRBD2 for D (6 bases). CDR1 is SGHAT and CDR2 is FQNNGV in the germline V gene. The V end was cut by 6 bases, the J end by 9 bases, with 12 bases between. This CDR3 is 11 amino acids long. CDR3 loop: CASRDEGGQYF. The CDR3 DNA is TGTGCCAGCAGAGATGAGGGAGGGCAGTACTTC.

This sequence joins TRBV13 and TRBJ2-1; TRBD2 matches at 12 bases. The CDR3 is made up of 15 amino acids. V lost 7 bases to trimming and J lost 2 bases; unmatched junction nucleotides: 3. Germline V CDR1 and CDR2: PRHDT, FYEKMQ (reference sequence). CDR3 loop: CASTLAGGPYNEQFF. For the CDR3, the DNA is TGTGCCAGCACCCTAGCGGGAGGGCCCTACAATGAGCAGTTCTTC.

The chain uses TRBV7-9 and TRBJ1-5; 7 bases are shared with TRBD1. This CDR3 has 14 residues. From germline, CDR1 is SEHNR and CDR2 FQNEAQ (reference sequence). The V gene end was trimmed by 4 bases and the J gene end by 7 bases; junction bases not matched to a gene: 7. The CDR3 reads CASSSRQGEQPQHF. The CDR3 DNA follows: TGTGCCAGCAGCTCCAGACAGGGAGAACAGCCCCAGCATTTT.

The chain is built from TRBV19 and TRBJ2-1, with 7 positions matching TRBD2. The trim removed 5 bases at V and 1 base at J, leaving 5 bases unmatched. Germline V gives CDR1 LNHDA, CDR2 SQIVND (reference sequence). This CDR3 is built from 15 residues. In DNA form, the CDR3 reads TGTGCCAGTAGTTGGCCTAGCGGATCCTACAATGAGCAGTTCTTC. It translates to CASSWPSGSYNEQFF.

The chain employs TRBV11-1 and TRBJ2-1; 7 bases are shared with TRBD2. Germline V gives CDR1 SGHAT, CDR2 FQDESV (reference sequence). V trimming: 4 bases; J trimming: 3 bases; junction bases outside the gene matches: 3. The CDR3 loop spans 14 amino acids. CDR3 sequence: CASSSLADYNEQFF. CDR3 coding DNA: TGTGCCAGCAGCTCCCTAGCGGACTACAATGAGCAGTTCTTC.

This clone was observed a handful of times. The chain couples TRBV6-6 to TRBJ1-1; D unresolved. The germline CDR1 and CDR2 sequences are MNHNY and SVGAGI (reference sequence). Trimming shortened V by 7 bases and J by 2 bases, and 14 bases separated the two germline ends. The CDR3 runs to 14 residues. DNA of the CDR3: TGTGCCAGCACCCCGCGGGCCACTAACACTGAAGCTTTCTTT. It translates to CASTPRATNTEAFF.

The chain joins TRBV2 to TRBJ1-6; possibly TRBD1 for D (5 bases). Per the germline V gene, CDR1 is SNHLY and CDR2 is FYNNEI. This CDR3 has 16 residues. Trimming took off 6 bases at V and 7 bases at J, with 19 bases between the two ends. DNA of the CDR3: TGTGCCAGCAGAGGGGCTTTAGGTACAGGCAATTCACCCCTCCACTTT. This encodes CASRGALGTGNSPLHF.

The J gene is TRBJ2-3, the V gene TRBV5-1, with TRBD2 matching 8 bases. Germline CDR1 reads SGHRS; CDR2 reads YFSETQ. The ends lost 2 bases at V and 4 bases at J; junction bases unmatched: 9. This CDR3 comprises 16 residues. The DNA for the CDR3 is TGCGCCAGCAGCTTTTACGGGGGGGCTGACGCAGATACGCAGTATTTT. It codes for CASSFYGGADADTQYF.

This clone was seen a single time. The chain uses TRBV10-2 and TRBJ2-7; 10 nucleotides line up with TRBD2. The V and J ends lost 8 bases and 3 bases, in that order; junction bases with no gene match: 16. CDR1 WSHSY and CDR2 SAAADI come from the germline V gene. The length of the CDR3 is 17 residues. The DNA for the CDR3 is TGCGCCAGCTTGAGCTCGACTAGCGGGTTCCCTTTCTACGAGCAGTACTTC. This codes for CASLSSTSGFPFYEQYF.

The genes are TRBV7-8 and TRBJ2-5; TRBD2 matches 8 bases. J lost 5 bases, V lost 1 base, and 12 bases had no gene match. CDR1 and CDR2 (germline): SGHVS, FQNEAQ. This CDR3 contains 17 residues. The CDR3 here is CASSLGLGAGAPETQYF. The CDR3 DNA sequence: TGTGCCAGCAGCTTAGGGCTGGGAGCGGGGGCTCCGGAGACCCAGTACTTC.

The CDR3: CASSPGQVNTEAFF. In DNA, the CDR3 is TGTGCCAGCAGCCCCGGACAGGTTAACACTGAAGCTTTCTTT. The J gene is TRBJ1-1, the V gene TRBV7-6; 7 bases line up with TRBD1. The germline gives CDR1 SGHVS, CDR2 FNYEAQ. J gave up 2 bases and V 5 bases, and 5 bases lay outside the gene matches. This CDR3 has 14 residues.

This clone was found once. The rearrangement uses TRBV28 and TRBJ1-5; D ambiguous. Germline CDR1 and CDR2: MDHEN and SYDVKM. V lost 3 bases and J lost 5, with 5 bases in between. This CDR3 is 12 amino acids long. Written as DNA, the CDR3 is TGTGCCAGCAGTTTTACGGATCAGCCCCAGCATTTT. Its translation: CASSFTDQPQHF.